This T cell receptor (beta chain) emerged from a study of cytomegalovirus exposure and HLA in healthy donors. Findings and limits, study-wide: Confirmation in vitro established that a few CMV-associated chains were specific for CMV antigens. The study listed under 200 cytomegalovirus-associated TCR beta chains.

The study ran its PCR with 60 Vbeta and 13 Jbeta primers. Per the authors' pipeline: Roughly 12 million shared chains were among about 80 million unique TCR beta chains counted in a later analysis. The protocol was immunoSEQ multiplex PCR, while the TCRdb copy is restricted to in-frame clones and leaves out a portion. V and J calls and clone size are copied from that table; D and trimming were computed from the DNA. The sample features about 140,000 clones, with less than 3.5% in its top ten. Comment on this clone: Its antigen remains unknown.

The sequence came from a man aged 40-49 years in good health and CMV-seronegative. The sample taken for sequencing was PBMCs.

DNA of the CDR3: TGTGCCAGTAAGACTAGCGGGGGGCTCTCCTACGAGCAGTACTTC. Encoded protein: CASKTSGGLSYEQYF. The rearrangement joins TRBV19 to TRBJ2-7; TRBD2 matches at 13 bases. CDR3 size: 15 residues. CDR1 and CDR2 from the germline V gene are LNHDA and SQIVND (reference sequence). The V segment lost 7 bases and the J segment 0 bases; nucleotides outside the gene matches: 3.